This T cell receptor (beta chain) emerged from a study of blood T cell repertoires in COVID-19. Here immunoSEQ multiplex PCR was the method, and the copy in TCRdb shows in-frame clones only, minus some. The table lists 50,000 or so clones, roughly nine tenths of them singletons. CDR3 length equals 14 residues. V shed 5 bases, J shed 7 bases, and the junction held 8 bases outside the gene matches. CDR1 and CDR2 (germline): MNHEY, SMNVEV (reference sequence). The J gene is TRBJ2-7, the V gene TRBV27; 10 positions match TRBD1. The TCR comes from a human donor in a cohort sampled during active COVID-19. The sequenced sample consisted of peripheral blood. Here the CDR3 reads CASSRGQGFEEQYF. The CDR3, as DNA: TGTGCCAGCAGTCGGGGACAGGGGTTTGAGGAGCAGTACTTC.